Following are 18 T cell receptor beta chains from one sample sequenced in a study of identical twins. TCRdb re-called the 5' RACE reads through MiXCR, storing one row per CDR3 protein. The profile shows about 530,000 distinct CDR3 sequences, approximately 16% of them singletons. This sample also appeared in a second study, on yellow fever vaccine responses in identical twins.

Sequencing used CD4+ T cells sorted from blood. The receptor source for this set is a young woman in good health.

This clonotype came up many times. The V gene is TRBV20-1, the J gene TRBJ2-3; D ambiguous. CDR1 DFQATT and CDR2 SNEGSKA come from the germline V gene (reference sequence). The CDR3 is made up of 16 amino acids. V lost 5 bases and J lost 0, with 18 bases in between. The CDR3 DNA follows: TGCAGTGCTCCGACGATTTCAGTAGCTAGCACAGATACGCAGTATTTT. This gives the protein CSAPTISVASTDTQYF.

The sample holds a few counts of this clonotype. The chain carries TRBV3-1 and TRBJ1-1, with TRBD1 matching 10 bases. The V segment lost 4 bases and the J segment 3 bases; nucleotides outside the gene matches: 8. In germline, CDR1 is LGHDT, CDR2 YNNKEL (reference sequence). The CDR3 is made up of 16 amino acids. CDR3 region: CASSRVRQGADTEAFF. Here the CDR3 DNA reads TGTGCCAGCAGCCGGGTGAGACAGGGGGCTGACACTGAAGCTTTCTTT.

The chain employs TRBV5-1 and TRBJ2-5; D tentatively reads TRBD1 or TRBD2 (5 bases each). Germline loops: CDR1 SGHRS, CDR2 YFSETQ. CDR3 length equals 14 residues. The ends were cut back, 4 bases at V and 2 bases at J, with 12 bases in the middle. In DNA form, the CDR3 reads TGCGCCAGCAGCCACGGGACGGAACAAGAGACCCAGTACTTC. As protein: CASSHGTEQETQYF.

V and J are TRBV6-4 and TRBJ2-5; no reliable D call. Germline values: CDR1 MRHNA, CDR2 SNTAGT. Trimming took 1 base from V and 4 from J, leaving 13 bases between them. The CDR3 runs to 15 residues. The CDR3 loop is CASSDFFLVGETQYF. As DNA, the CDR3 is TGTGCCAGCAGTGACTTTTTCCTAGTCGGAGAGACCCAGTACTTC.

The J gene is TRBJ1-1, the V gene TRBV12-3 or TRBV12-4; D remains ambiguous. V lost 1 base to trimming and J lost 4 bases, with 7 bases between them. CDR3 size: 13 residues. CDR3 DNA sequence: TGTGCCAGCAGTTTAGTGGTGAGCACTGAAGCTTTCTTT. Translated: CASSLVVSTEAFF.

This clonotype has just a few counts. The chain employs TRBV24-1 and TRBJ2-5; D possibly corresponds to TRBD1 (5 bases). The germline CDR1 and CDR2 sequences are KGHDR and SFDVKD. V gave up 5 bases and J gave up 8 bases, with 17 bases separating them. This CDR3 has 14 residues. The CDR3 coding sequence is TGTGCCACCAGTGGCCCCATGGGGCTTACTACCCAGTACTTC. Translation: CATSGPMGLTTQYF.

Only a few counts were recorded for this clonotype. J is TRBJ2-3 and V is TRBV9, with D hard to call. The V and J ends lost 6 bases and 1 base respectively, with 9 bases between them. CDR1 and CDR2 (germline): SGDLS, YYNGEE. The CDR3 loop spans 13 amino acids. As DNA, the CDR3 is TGTGCCAGCATGGGCCAGGGCACAGATACGCAGTATTTT. Translating it yields CASMGQGTDTQYF. Complete variable domain (other parts from reference TRBV9 and TRBJ2-3): DSGVTQTPKHLITATGQRVTLRCSPRSGDLSVYWYQQSLDQGLQFLIQYYNGEERAKGNILERFSAQQFPDLHSELNLSSLELGDSALYFCASMGQGTDTQYFGPGTRLTVL.

V and J are TRBV6-5 and TRBJ2-7; D is unresolved. With 0 bases removed from V and 3 bases from J, the gap between germline ends came to 9 bases. This CDR3 is built from 14 residues. CDR1 is MNHEY and CDR2 is SVGAGI in the germline V gene. The CDR3 nucleotides read TGTGCCAGCAGTTACTCCGAGACCTACTACGAGCAGTACTTC. It yields the protein CASSYSETYYEQYF.

This chain joins TRBV7-6 and TRBJ2-1; D is possibly TRBD2 (6 bases). Per germline, CDR1 SGHVS and CDR2 FNYEAQ. Deletions cut 2 bases from V and 15 bases from J, with 11 bases between. The length of the CDR3 is 11 residues. For the CDR3, the DNA is TGTGCCAGCAGCTTACGGGAGTTTCTGTTCTTC. Protein: CASSLREFLFF.

This clonotype was found a few times. The rearrangement uses TRBV18 and TRBJ1-3; D is ambiguous. CDR1 is KGHSH, CDR2 LQKENI, per germline. This CDR3 is built from 15 residues. The V gene lost 3 bases and the J gene lost 1 base, with 10 bases spanning the gap. CDR3 amino acids: CASSPDAPSGNTIYF. For the CDR3, the DNA is TGTGCCAGCTCACCGGACGCCCCTTCTGGAAACACCATATATTTT.

Points on this clonotype: The DNA is left out, because the CDR3 cannot be placed on it with certainty; the CDR3 is given as TCRdb lists it. The chain combines TRBV10-3 with TRBJ1-4; the DNA was not compared with TRBD1, the D call given in the table. Germline V lookup: CDR1 ENHRY, CDR2 SYGVKD. The CDR3 is 15 amino acids long, termini counted. The CDR3 loop is CAISEGQGRMKNCFF.

This clonotype has a handful of counts. The V and J genes are TRBV4-1 and TRBJ2-4, with 9 bases fitting TRBD1. This CDR3 spans 15 amino acids. Germline CDR1 reads MGHRA; CDR2 reads YSYEKL. V trimming: 0 bases; J trimming: 15 bases; junction bases outside the gene matches: 12. The CDR3 nucleotides are TGCGCCAGCAGCCAAGACGATTTGGGACAGGGACTTAGGTACTTC. This gives the protein CASSQDDLGQGLRYF.

A few counts support this clonotype. The V and J genes are TRBV3-1 and TRBJ2-5; no clear D gene. Germline V gives CDR1 LGHDT, CDR2 YNNKEL (reference sequence). V shed 1 base and J shed 1 base, with 7 bases lying between them. The CDR3 contains 14 residues. The CDR3 DNA follows: TGTGCCAGCAGCCAAGGGTGGATCCAAGAGACCCAGTACTTC. Amino acids: CASSQGWIQETQYF.

This rearrangement joins TRBV4-1 to TRBJ1-6; 7 positions agree with TRBD1. The CDR3 runs 18 residues. Trimming at V came to 4 bases and at J to 0 bases, leaving 9 bases not matched to a gene. Germline-derived CDR1 and CDR2 are MGHRA and YSYEKL. CDR3 bases: TGCGCCAGCAGCCCCGGGACAGCGCCTAGCTCCTATAATTCACCCCTCCACTTT. This translates into CASSPGTAPSSYNSPLHF.

The chain links TRBV20-1 to TRBJ2-1; tentatively, D is TRBD1 (6 bases). V lost 3 bases, J lost 2 bases, and 11 bases lay in between. The CDR3 runs 14 residues. CDR1 is DFQATT, CDR2 SNEGSKA, per germline (reference sequence). This chain's CDR3 is CSASTGIAYNEQFF. In DNA, the CDR3 is TGCAGTGCTAGTACAGGGATTGCCTACAATGAGCAGTTCTTC.

This clonotype has a handful of counts. V and J are TRBV20-1 and TRBJ2-2, with D possibly being TRBD1 (6 bases). The CDR3 runs 14 residues. V was cut by 3 bases and J by 5 bases, with 13 bases left in between. CDR1 is DFQATT and CDR2 is SNEGSKA in the germline V gene (reference sequence). The CDR3 coding sequence is TGCAGTGCTAGTGGTCGGGGACAAACCGGGGAGCTGTTTTTT. It yields the protein CSASGRGQTGELFF.

This clonotype was seen many times. The V gene is TRBV11-2, the J gene TRBJ2-2; D is ambiguous. The CDR3 length is 13 residues. The V gene lost 3 bases and the J gene lost 2 bases, with 4 bases spanning the gap. Per germline, CDR1 SGHAT and CDR2 FQNNGV. The CDR3 loop is CASSFANTGELFF. The DNA of the CDR3 is TGTGCCAGCAGCTTCGCAAACACCGGGGAGCTGTTTTTT.

The chain has TRBV12-3 or TRBV12-4 and TRBJ2-1, with 11 bases lining up with TRBD1. V trimming: 3 bases; J trimming: 7 bases; junction bases outside the gene matches: 8. This CDR3 is 16 amino acids long. The CDR3 region is CASSFRLGTGGNEQFF. The CDR3 DNA follows: TGTGCCAGCAGTTTCCGTTTGGGGACAGGGGGGAATGAGCAGTTCTTC.